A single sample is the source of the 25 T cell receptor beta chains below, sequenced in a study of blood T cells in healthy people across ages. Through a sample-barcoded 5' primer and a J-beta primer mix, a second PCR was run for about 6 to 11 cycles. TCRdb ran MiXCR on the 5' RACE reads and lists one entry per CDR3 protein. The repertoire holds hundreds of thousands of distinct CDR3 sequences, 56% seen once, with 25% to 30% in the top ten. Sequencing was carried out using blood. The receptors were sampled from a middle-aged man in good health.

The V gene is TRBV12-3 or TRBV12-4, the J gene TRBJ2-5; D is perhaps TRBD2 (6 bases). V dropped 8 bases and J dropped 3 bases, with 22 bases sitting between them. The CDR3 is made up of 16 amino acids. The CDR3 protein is CASAPWAGRGKETQYF. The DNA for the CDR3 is TGTGCCAGCGCCCCCTGGGCGGGACGGGGAAAAGAGACCCAGTACTTC.

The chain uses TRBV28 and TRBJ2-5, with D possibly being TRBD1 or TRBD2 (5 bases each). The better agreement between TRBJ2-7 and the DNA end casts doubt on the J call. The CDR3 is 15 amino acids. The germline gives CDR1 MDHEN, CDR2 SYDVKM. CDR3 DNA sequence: TGTGCCAGCAGAACCCAGGGACGAATCGGCTACGAGCAGTACTTC. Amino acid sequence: CASRTQGRIGYEQYF.

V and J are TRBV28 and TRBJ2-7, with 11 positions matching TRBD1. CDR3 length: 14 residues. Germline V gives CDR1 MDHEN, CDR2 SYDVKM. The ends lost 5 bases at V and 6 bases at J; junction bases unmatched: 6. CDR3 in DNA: TGTGCCAGCAGTGATTCCGGGACAGGGGGCGAGCAGTACTTC. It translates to CASSDSGTGGEQYF.

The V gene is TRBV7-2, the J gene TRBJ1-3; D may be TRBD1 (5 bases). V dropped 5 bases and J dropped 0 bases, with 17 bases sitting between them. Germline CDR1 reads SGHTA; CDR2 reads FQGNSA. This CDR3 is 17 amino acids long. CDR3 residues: CASSPLRGESSGNTIYF. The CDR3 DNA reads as TGTGCCAGCAGCCCTTTACGGGGCGAGAGCTCTGGAAACACCATATATTTT.

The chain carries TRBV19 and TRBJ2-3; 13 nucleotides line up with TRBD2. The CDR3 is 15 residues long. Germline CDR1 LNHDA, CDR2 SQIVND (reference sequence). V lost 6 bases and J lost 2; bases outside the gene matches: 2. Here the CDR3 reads CASRLAGGPTDTQYF. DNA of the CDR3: TGTGCCAGTAGACTAGCGGGAGGGCCCACAGATACGCAGTATTTT.

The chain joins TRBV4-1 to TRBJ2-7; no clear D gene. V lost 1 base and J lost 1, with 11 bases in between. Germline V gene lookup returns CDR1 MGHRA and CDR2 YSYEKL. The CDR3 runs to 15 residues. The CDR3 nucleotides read TGCGCCAGCAGCCAAGGAGAAGGTGTTTCCTACGAGCAGTACTTC. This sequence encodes CASSQGEGVSYEQYF.

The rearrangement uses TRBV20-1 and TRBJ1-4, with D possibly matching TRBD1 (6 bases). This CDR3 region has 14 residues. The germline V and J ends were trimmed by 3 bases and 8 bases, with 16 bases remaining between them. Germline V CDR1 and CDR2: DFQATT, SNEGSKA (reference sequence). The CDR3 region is CSASSTGSEEKLFF. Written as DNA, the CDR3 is TGCAGTGCTAGCTCCACAGGGTCGGAGGAAAAACTGTTTTTT.

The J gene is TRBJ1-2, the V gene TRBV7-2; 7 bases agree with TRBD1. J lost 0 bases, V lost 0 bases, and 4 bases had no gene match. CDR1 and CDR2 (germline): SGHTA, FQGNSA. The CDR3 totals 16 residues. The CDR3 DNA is TGTGCCAGCAGCTTAGCGCCGGGACAGACTAACTATGGCTACACCTTC. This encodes CASSLAPGQTNYGYTF.

The CDR3 protein is CASALGSTEAFF. The CDR3 DNA is TGTGCCAGCGCGCTGGGAAGCACTGAAGCTTTCTTT. The V gene is TRBV6-2 or TRBV6-3, the J gene TRBJ1-1; D remains ambiguous. Trimming left V 8 bases short and J 4 bases short, with 11 bases between. Germline V lookup: CDR1 MNHEY, CDR2 SVGEGT. The CDR3 contains 12 residues.

CDR3 in amino acids: CASSRQAFYEQYF. The CDR3 DNA reads as TGTGCCAGCAGTCGACAGGCGTTCTACGAGCAGTACTTC. The V gene is TRBV6-2 or TRBV6-3, the J gene TRBJ2-5, with a weak D call TRBD1 (6 bases). The closer fit of TRBJ2-7 to the DNA end suggests the J call may be wrong. This CDR3 region has 13 residues. The germline CDR1 and CDR2 sequences are MNHEY and SVGEGT.

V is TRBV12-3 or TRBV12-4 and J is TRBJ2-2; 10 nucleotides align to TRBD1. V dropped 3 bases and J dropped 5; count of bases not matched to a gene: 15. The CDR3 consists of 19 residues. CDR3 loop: CASSFSYTPGQGFTGELFF. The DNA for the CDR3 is TGTGCCAGCAGTTTTTCCTACACTCCGGGACAGGGGTTTACCGGGGAGCTGTTTTTT.

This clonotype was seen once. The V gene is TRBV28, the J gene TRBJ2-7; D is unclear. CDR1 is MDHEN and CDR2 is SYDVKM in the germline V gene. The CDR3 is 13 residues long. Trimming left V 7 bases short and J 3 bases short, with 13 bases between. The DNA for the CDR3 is TGTGCCAGCACACTTATTACTTTCTACGAGCAGTACTTC. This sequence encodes CASTLITFYEQYF.

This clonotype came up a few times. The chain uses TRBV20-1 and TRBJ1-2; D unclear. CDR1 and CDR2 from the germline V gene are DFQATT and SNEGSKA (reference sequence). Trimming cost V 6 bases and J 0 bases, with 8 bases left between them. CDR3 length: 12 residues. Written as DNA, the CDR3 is TGCAGTGCCAAGGCGGCTAACTATGGCTACACCTTC. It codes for CSAKAANYGYTF.

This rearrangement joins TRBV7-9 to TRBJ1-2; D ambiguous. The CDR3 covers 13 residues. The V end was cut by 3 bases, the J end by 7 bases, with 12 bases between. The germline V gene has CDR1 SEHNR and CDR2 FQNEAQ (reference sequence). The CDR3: CASSFLDPSGYTF. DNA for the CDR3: TGTGCCAGCAGCTTCCTCGATCCCTCTGGCTACACCTTC.

The CDR3 sequence: CASTRNTGELFF. CDR3 DNA: TGTGCCAGCACAAGGAACACCGGGGAGCTGTTTTTT. This rearrangement joins TRBV6-5 to TRBJ2-2, with D uncertain. Trimming left V 7 bases short and J 1 base short, with 4 bases between. The CDR3 extends over 12 amino acids. Germline V CDR1 and CDR2: MNHEY, SVGAGI.

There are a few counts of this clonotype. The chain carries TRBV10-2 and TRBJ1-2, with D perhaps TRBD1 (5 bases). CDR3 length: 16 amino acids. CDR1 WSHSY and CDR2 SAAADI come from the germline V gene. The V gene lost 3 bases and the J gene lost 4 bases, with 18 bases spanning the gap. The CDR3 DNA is TGCGCCAGCAGTGATCCGGGGGGGAGTCGAGGCTATGGCTACACCTTC. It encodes CASSDPGGSRGYGYTF.

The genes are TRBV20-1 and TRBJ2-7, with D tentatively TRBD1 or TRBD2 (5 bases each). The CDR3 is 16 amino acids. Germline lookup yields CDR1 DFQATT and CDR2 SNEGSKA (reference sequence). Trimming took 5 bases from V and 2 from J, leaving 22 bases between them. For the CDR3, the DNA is TGCAGTGCTGCAGGTCTCTCGGGGCGTCAAGCCTACGAGCAGTACTTC. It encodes CSAAGLSGRQAYEQYF.

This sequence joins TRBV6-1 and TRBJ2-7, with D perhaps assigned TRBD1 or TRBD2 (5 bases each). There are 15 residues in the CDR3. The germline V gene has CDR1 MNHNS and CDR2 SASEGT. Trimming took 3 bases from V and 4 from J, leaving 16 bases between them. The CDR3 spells CASSDDSLDSYEQYF. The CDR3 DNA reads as TGTGCCAGCAGTGACGACAGCTTGGACTCTTACGAGCAGTACTTC.

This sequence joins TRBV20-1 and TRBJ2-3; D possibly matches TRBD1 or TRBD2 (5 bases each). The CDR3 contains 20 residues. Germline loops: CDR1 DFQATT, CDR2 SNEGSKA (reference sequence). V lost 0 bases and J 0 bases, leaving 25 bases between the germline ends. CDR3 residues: CSAREGGGKGPEPSTDTQYF. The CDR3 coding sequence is TGCAGTGCTAGAGAAGGAGGTGGTAAGGGGCCGGAACCTAGCACAGATACGCAGTATTTT.

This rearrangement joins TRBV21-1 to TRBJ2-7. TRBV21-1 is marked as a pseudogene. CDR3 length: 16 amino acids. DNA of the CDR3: TGTGCCAGCAGCAAAGAGGCGGCAAAAAGCTCCTACGAGCAGTACTTC. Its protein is CASSKEAAKSSYEQYF.

CDR3 DNA: TGTGCCAGCTCACCCGTAGCGGGGGGAAGACAAGAGACCCAGTACTTC. It codes for CASSPVAGGRQETQYF. The V gene is TRBV18, the J gene TRBJ2-7, with 10 bases aligning to TRBD2. The J call is in doubt because the DNA end fits TRBJ2-5 better. The CDR3 runs to 16 residues. Per germline, CDR1 KGHSH and CDR2 LQKENI.

The CDR3 coding sequence is TGTGCCAGCAGCTTATTGGGACTAGCGGCCCCCCAAAGCACAGATACGCAGTATTTT. It encodes CASSLLGLAAPQSTDTQYF. This chain connects TRBV7-2 to TRBJ2-3; 11 nucleotides line up with TRBD2. This CDR3 comprises 19 residues. The J segment lost 0 bases and the V segment lost 2 bases, leaving 10 bases of the junction unmatched. The germline V gene encodes CDR1 SGHTA and CDR2 FQGNSA. The full variable domain, rest sourced from reference TRBV7-2 and TRBJ2-3, is GAGVSQSPSNKVTEKGKDVELRCDPISGHTALYWYRQSLGQGLEFLIYFQGNSAPDKSGLPSDRFSAERTGGSVSTLTIQRTQQEDSAVYLCASSLLGLAAPQSTDTQYFGPGTRLTVL.

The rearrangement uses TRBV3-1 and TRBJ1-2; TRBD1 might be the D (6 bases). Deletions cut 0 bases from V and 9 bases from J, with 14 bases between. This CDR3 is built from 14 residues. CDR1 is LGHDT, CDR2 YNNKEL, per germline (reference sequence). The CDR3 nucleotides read TGTGCCAGCAGCCAAGATAGGAGGGGGTCTCGCTACACCTTC. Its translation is CASSQDRRGSRYTF.

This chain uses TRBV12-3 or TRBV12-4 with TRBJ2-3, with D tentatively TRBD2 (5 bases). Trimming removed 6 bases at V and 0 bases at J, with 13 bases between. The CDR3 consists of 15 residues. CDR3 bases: TGTGCCAGCAGGCTTACTAGAGTGAGCACAGATACGCAGTATTTT. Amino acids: CASRLTRVSTDTQYF.

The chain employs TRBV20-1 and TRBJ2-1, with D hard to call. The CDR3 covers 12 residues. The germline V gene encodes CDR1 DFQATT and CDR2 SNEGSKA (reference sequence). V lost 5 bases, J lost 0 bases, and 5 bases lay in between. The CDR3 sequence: CSAPSSYNEQFF. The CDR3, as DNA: TGCAGTGCTCCGTCCTCCTACAATGAGCAGTTCTTC.